This is a list of T cell receptor beta chains from one sample in a study of T-cell memory formation after mild COVID-19. A single record per CDR3 protein comes from TCRdb applying MiXCR to the 5' RACE reads. The table includes hundreds of thousands of distinct CDR3 sequences, about a fifth detected once. The sequenced sample was PBMCs or a T cell subset sorted from them (not recorded which). Every receptor here comes from an adult woman who had mild COVID-19 (a few samples of this study predate the infection). Cell type and time point are not known. CDR3s include the opening cysteine and the closing phenylalanine or tryptophan. A D gene is named only where the DNA matches it firmly. Only part of the rows carry a size: once, few, many, or a class if the clone is expanded.

>TRBV7-7|few|TRBJ2-1|NA
TGTGCTAGCAGCTTTAGGGACGGTCCCTACAATGAGCAGTTCTTC
CASSFRDGPYNEQFF
>TRBV5-1|NA|TRBJ2-3|TRBD2
TGCGCCAGCAGCCTACTAGCGGGGGGCACCACAGATACGCAGTATTTT
CASSLLAGGTTDTQYF
>TRBV25-1|few|TRBJ2-1|TRBD2
TGTGCCAGCAGTGGGGCGGGAGGGCCCAATGAGCAGTTCTTC
CASSGAGGPNEQFF
>TRBV6-2/TRBV6-3|NA|TRBJ1-2|NA
TGTGCCAGCAGTTACATCACTTCCTATGGCTACACCTTC
CASSYITSYGYTF
>TRBV6-2/TRBV6-3|NA|TRBJ1-1|NA
TGTGCCAGCAAGCGACAGAACACTGAAGCTTTCTTT
CASKRQNTEAFF
>TRBV7-2|many|TRBJ1-1|NA
TGTGCCAGCAGCTTACTGGTGAACACTGAAGCTTTCTTT
CASSLLVNTEAFF
>TRBV5-1|NA|TRBJ2-1|TRBD2
TGCGCCAGCAGCTTGGGGTCTAGCGGGAGAGGTGAAGGGCAGTTCTTC
CASSLGSSGRGEGQFF
>TRBV7-6|NA|TRBJ1-6|NA
TGTGCCAGCAGCCCCGACAGTGGAGGCCATTCACCCCTCCACTTT
CASSPDSGGHSPLHF
>TRBV7-9|NA|TRBJ2-1|TRBD2
TGTGCCAGCAGCTTAGCCGGGGGGGAGGAGCAGTTCTTC
CASSLAGGEEQFF
>TRBV7-9|few|TRBJ2-1|TRBD2
TGTGCCAGCAGTCAGGGAGGACTAGCGGGTGCCCGGGAGCAGTTCTTC
CASSQGGLAGAREQFF